Detailed here is one T cell receptor (beta chain). Its antigen is unknown. Base qualities are not recorded, but no much larger clone differs from it by a single base. The sample belongs to a study of OX40 agonist ivuxolimab in advanced cancers. With regard to the full study: The costimulatory receptor OX40 (CD134) was targeted by ivuxolimab, a fully human IgG2 agonistic monoclonal antibody. Of the approximately 50 dose-escalation patients, hepatocellular carcinoma was present in 19, melanoma in some 15, renal cell carcinoma in 9 and head and neck cancer in 9. The point of sequencing TCRbeta in the periphery was to test whether ivuxolimab changed TCR sequence diversity and drove clonal T-cell expansion. Intravenous ivuxolimab was administered to patients every 2 weeks at six dose levels: 0.01, 0.1, 0.3, 1.5, 3 and 10 mg/kg. Prior anti-PD-1, anti-PD-L1 or anti-CTLA-4 therapy was permitted, and 30% to 45% of dose-escalation patients had received checkpoint inhibitors. Partial responses were achieved by three dose-escalation patients, of whom one had hepatocellular carcinoma and two had cutaneous melanoma. The paper reports the monotherapy dose-escalation portion (N ≈ 50 patients) of the phase I ivuxolimab trial. The dose-escalation cohort was about 83% male with a mean age of around 62 years, ranging from roughly 23 to 80. The full study reports these points: The antigen specificity of the clonally expanded peripheral T cells was not determined. In the 0.1-3.0 mg/kg groups, partial responders had among the lowest normalized peripheral clonal expansion, particularly in CD8+ T cells. At doses of 0.1 to 3.0 mg/kg, clonal expansion of both CD4+ and CD8+ T cells in blood was seen between baseline and week 6. Low levels of normalized T-cell clonal expansion were also seen in some nonresponding patients. After ivuxolimab, expanded clones were on average more numerous among CD8+ T cells than among CD4+ T cells.

According to the germline V gene, CDR1 reads MNHEY and CDR2 reads SVGAGI. From cysteine to phenylalanine, the CDR3 is 15 amino acids long. The only DNA kept is the CDR3, 45 bases in frame from the first base. The germline ends are 16 bases apart after V is trimmed by 5 bases and J by 2 bases. Genomic DNA was extracted from sorted cells for sequencing of the TCRbeta CDR3 region. The immunoSEQ Assay was used for sequencing of TCRbeta CDR3 regions. The table comes from immuneACCESS by way of TCRdb, which keeps in-frame sequences with V and J called. Part of the clones is missing from these tables; in studies checked, under half for an unresolved V gene and the rest for unknown reasons. Recorded for this sample are 65,000 or so clones; nearly 95% of them occurred a single time. Jointly, the top ten make up around an eighth of the sample. The trial excluded patients who had a history of autoimmune disease or were on systemic immunosuppression. Peripheral blood for TCR sequencing was collected from all dose cohorts at baseline, on cycle 4 day 1, and on cycle 7 day 1. Samples were obtained from an open-label, multicenter, first-in-human phase I dose-escalation trial of ivuxolimab. Adults with locally advanced or metastatic head and neck squamous cell, hepatocellular, melanoma or renal cell carcinoma were enrolled in the trial. Before TCR sequencing, CD4+ T cells and CD8+ T cells were sorted from peripheral blood as separate populations.

The chain is made from TRBV6-5 and TRBJ2-7; the best D guess is TRBD1, with 6 bases matching. This clonotype was obtained from an adult with an advanced solid tumor such as melanoma, head and neck, liver or kidney cancer. The sample in question was CD4+ or CD8+ T cells sorted from blood, obtained in a trial of the OX40 agonist ivuxolimab. The DNA is TGTGCCAGCAGTGGAACAGGGCTCCGACCCTACGAGCAGTACTTC. Its translation reads: CASSGTGLRPYEQYF.